This T cell receptor beta chain was retrieved from a study of lung T cells in sarcoidosis with Löfgren's syndrome. The wider study: Analyses focused on Löfgren's syndrome patients. Study results and limitations: Shared TRAV12-1 and TRBV2 CDR3 motifs across Löfgren's syndrome patients reportedly suggested public CD4+ TCRs. The most expanded V genes in Löfgren's patients were reportedly TRAV12-1 and TRBV2. These T cells were suggested, not shown, to recognize a putative antigen.

Only a few counts were recorded for this clonotype. Its antigen is unidentified. Germline CDR1 reads SGHAT; CDR2 reads FQNNGV. V lost 3 bases, J lost 4 bases, and 5 bases stayed unmatched. The CDR3 has 16 residues. TCRdb analysed the reads with MiXCR anew, one entry per CDR3 protein. The repertoire holds 58,000 or so distinct CDR3 sequences, 21% seen once, with 2% to 2.5% in the top ten. The specimen sequenced was CD4+ T cells from PBMCs. The sequence came from a human donor with sarcoidosis (Löfgren's syndrome or another form), or a control subject (not recorded which). The chain employs TRBV11-2 and TRBJ2-1, with TRBD2 matching over 11 bases. The CDR3 DNA reads TGTGCCAGCAGCTTGACTAGCGGGACGTTATACAATGAGCAGTTCTTC. Translation gives CASSLTSGTLYNEQFF.